The 19 T cell receptor beta chains listed next were all sequenced from one sample in a study of human T cells and chemical hapten exposure. Each CDR3 protein is one row after TCRdb ran MiXCR on the RACE reads. The sample has 65,000 to 95,000 distinct CDR3 sequences; about 6.6% are singletons. Time point noted: patch test 2, 6 weeks after DPC sensitization. The sample's treatment: therapeutic diphenylcyclopropenone sensitization with weekly scalp DPC. The input for sequencing was whole blood, taken in connection with sensitization to the hapten diphenylcyclopropenone (DPC). These receptors were collected from a woman in her thirties with alopecia areata. Some clones in this sample may be carry-over from other donors' samples.

This clonotype was recorded many times. The chain uses TRBV7-8 and TRBJ2-7, with 7 bases lining up with TRBD1. The CDR3 covers 16 residues. Germline V gene lookup returns CDR1 SGHVS and CDR2 FQNEAQ. The V gene end was trimmed by 1 base and the J gene end by 3 bases; junction bases not matched to a gene: 9. The DNA of the CDR3 is TGTGCCAGCAGCTTAGGAGGTTGGCAGGGGGTCTACGAGCAGTACTTC. Translated, it gives CASSLGGWQGVYEQYF.

The chain has TRBV11-1 and TRBJ1-1; no definite D call. The germline CDR1 and CDR2 sequences are SGHAT and FQDESV (reference sequence). The CDR3 contains 13 residues. The V end was cut by 6 bases, the J end by 1 base, with 9 bases between. CDR3 region: CASSHKKNTEAFF. CDR3 DNA: TGTGCCAGCAGTCACAAAAAGAACACTGAAGCTTTCTTT.

This clonotype was found many times. The gene calls are TRBV13 and TRBJ1-5; D possibly corresponds to TRBD1 (5 bases). The CDR3 length is 16 residues. V was trimmed by 2 bases and J by 5 bases, leaving 16 bases between them. Germline V gene data show CDR1 as PRHDT and CDR2 as FYEKMQ (reference sequence). This chain's CDR3 is CASSLRGQWGDQPQHF. CDR3 in DNA: TGTGCCAGCAGCTTAAGGGGCCAGTGGGGAGATCAGCCCCAGCATTTT.

J is TRBJ2-6 and V is TRBV19; no firm D call. The germline V gene encodes CDR1 LNHDA and CDR2 SQIVND (reference sequence). CDR3 length equals 14 residues. With 4 bases removed from V and 6 bases from J, the gap between germline ends came to 10 bases. The CDR3 is CASSTVMAANVLTF. CDR3 coding DNA: TGTGCCAGTAGTACGGTAATGGCGGCCAACGTCCTGACTTTC.

The chain combines TRBV6-5 with TRBJ2-1, with D perhaps TRBD2 (5 bases). V lost 6 bases and J lost 0, with 15 bases in between. Germline CDR1 reads MNHEY; CDR2 reads SVGAGI. This CDR3 comprises 16 residues. In DNA form, the CDR3 reads TGTGCCAGCAGCCCTACTGGTGCGGGCTCCTACAATGAGCAGTTCTTC. Translation: CASSPTGAGSYNEQFF.

This clonotype was seen at least ten times. The genes are TRBV6-5 and TRBJ1-6; tentative D call: TRBD1 (5 bases). Germline-derived CDR1 and CDR2 are MNHEY and SVGAGI. The CDR3 contains 14 residues. With 6 bases removed from V and 5 bases from J, the gap between germline ends came to 11 bases. The CDR3 DNA follows: TGTGCCAGCAGCACCGGGACTAATAATTCACCCCTCCACTTT. Translation: CASSTGTNNSPLHF.

This clonotype was detected many times. CDR3 in DNA: TGCAGTGCTTTCAGAATGAACACTGAAGCTTTCTTT. Translation: CSAFRMNTEAFF. J is TRBJ1-1 and V is TRBV20-1; D remains ambiguous. Germline lookup yields CDR1 DFQATT and CDR2 SNEGSKA (reference sequence). Trimming took off 5 bases at V and 0 bases at J, with 7 bases between the two ends. The CDR3 is 12 amino acids.

This rearrangement joins TRBV21-1 to TRBJ1-1. TRBV21-1 is a documented pseudogene. The CDR3 is 18 residues long. The CDR3 region has the DNA TGTGCCAGCAGCATGACCCCCACAGGAGGGAGGGGGGGCACTGAAGCTTTCTTT. It encodes CASSMTPTGGRGGTEAFF.

This clonotype was picked up many times. This chain joins TRBV20-1 and TRBJ2-5, with D maybe TRBD2 (5 bases). Germline CDR1 is DFQATT and CDR2 is SNEGSKA (reference sequence). This CDR3 region has 15 residues. Trimming took off 1 base at V and 2 bases at J, with 14 bases between the two ends. Here the CDR3 reads CSARGSDSWQETQYF. CDR3 sequence (DNA): TGCAGTGCTAGAGGGTCGGACTCATGGCAAGAGACCCAGTACTTC.

The chain is built from TRBV12-3 or TRBV12-4 and TRBJ1-1; D might be TRBD1 (5 bases). This CDR3 is built from 13 residues. Trimming removed 2 bases at V and 9 bases at J, with 13 bases between. The CDR3 DNA reads as TGTGCCAGCAGTTTACATGCCGAGGGGAAAGCTTTCTTT. Its protein product is CASSLHAEGKAFF.

The chain employs TRBV7-9 and TRBJ2-3, with D perhaps TRBD2 (6 bases). There are 15 residues in the CDR3. V lost 0 bases, J lost 2 bases, and 9 bases lay in between. The germline CDR1 and CDR2 sequences are SEHNR and FQNEAQ (reference sequence). CDR3 residues: CASSLAEGPTDTQYF. The CDR3 coding sequence is TGTGCCAGCAGCTTAGCGGAGGGACCCACAGATACGCAGTATTTT. The variable domain in full, completed from reference TRBV7-9 and TRBJ2-3, reads DTGVSQNPRHKITKRGQNVTFRCDPISEHNRLYWYRQTLGQGPEFLTYFQNEAQLEKSRLLSDRFSAERPKGSFSTLEIQRTEQGDSAMYLCASSLAEGPTDTQYFGPGTRLTVL.

The J gene is TRBJ1-2, the V gene TRBV18, with unresolved D. V was clipped by 2 bases and J by 8 bases, with 12 bases between them. The CDR3 loop spans 13 amino acids. The V gene's germline CDR1 is KGHSH and CDR2 LQKENI. In DNA form, the CDR3 reads TGTGCCAGCTCACCAGAGCAGGTGGGAGGCTACACCTTC. Protein: CASSPEQVGGYTF.

This clonotype appeared many times. This sequence joins TRBV19 and TRBJ2-1; weak D call: TRBD1 (6 bases). With 5 bases removed from V and 1 base from J, the gap between germline ends came to 15 bases. Germline loops: CDR1 LNHDA, CDR2 SQIVND (reference sequence). The CDR3 has 16 amino acids. The CDR3 protein is CASSAYGGSSYNEQFF. DNA of the CDR3: TGTGCCAGTAGTGCCTATGGGGGCTCGTCCTACAATGAGCAGTTCTTC.

As regards this clonotype: A read error may be the cause here, since a much bigger clone is one base away. V and J are TRBV12-3 or TRBV12-4 and TRBJ1-2; 8 bases align to TRBD1. CDR3 size: 13 residues. CDR3 nucleotide sequence: TGTGCCAGCAGTCCGGGACAGGTCTATGGCTTCACCTTC. It is translated as CASSPGQVYGFTF.

This clonotype was detected a few times. The chain uses TRBV2 and TRBJ1-5; D not certain. V dropped 3 bases and J dropped 0 bases, with 9 bases sitting between them. This CDR3 comprises 15 residues. Germline V CDR1 and CDR2: SNHLY, FYNNEI. The CDR3 region is CASSDLGLSNQPQHF. The CDR3 bases are TGTGCCAGCAGTGACTTGGGTCTTAGCAATCAGCCCCAGCATTTT.

This clonotype was seen ten or more times. The rearrangement uses TRBV12-3 or TRBV12-4 and TRBJ2-7; D is unresolved. The length of the CDR3 is 15 residues. The V end lost 2 bases, the J end lost 0 bases, and 11 bases lay between the germline ends. Here the CDR3 reads CASSLFIRSSYEQYF. DNA for the CDR3: TGTGCCAGCAGTTTATTCATCAGGAGCTCCTACGAGCAGTACTTC.

The chain recombines TRBV19 with TRBJ1-2; D possibly corresponds to TRBD1 (6 bases). This CDR3 comprises 16 residues. Trimming took off 4 bases at V and 4 bases at J, with 19 bases between the two ends. The germline gives CDR1 LNHDA, CDR2 SQIVND (reference sequence). In DNA, the CDR3 is TGTGCCAGTAGTAATACCCGGGACACATCTGCCTATGGCTACACCTTC. It specifies CASSNTRDTSAYGYTF.

This clonotype was seen ten or more times. This sequence joins TRBV5-1 and TRBJ2-1; 8 bases match TRBD2. The V gene end was trimmed by 0 bases and the J gene end by 1 base; junction bases not matched to a gene: 3. The CDR3 spans 16 residues. The germline gives CDR1 SGHRS, CDR2 YFSETQ. CDR3 region: CASSLGGGGSYNEQFF. The CDR3 DNA sequence: TGCGCCAGCAGCTTGGGGGGCGGGGGGTCCTACAATGAGCAGTTCTTC.

This clonotype has just a few counts. The chain uses TRBV28 and TRBJ2-3; D gene ambiguous. Trimming cost V 2 bases and J 2 bases, with 14 bases left between them. The CDR3 is 16 residues long. From germline, CDR1 is MDHEN and CDR2 SYDVKM. The CDR3 sequence is CASSLLGLASTDTQYF. CDR3 in DNA: TGTGCCAGCAGTTTACTAGGGCTGGCTTCCACAGATACGCAGTATTTT.